Each of the 15 T cell receptor beta chains below was sequenced from the same sample in a study of shared clonotypes between healthy human individuals. Measured with immunoSEQ multiplex PCR; TCRdb has only the in-frame clones, and not every one. The data hold a few hundred thousand clones, with around two thirds observed a single time. The sample consisted of memory CD4+ T cells sorted from blood. Subset of the sample: CD45RA-negative fraction. These receptors were collected from a man aged 25 to 40 in good health.

There are many counts of this clone. The chain combines TRBV28 with TRBJ2-1; TRBD2 matches at 10 bases. This CDR3 is built from 14 residues. After removal of 7 bases from V and 9 bases from J, the junction contained 9 bases not matched to a gene. The germline gives CDR1 MDHEN, CDR2 SYDVKM. This CDR3 is CASKLAGTGGEQFF. DNA of the CDR3: TGTGCCAGCAAACTAGCGGGAACAGGGGGTGAGCAGTTCTTC.

The chain couples TRBV5-1 to TRBJ1-1, with 9 nucleotides matching TRBD1. Germline V gene sequence: CDR1 SGHRS, CDR2 YFSETQ. The V segment lost 0 bases and the J segment 5 bases; nucleotides outside the gene matches: 8. This CDR3 has 16 residues. CDR3 region: CASSLDRGLAGTEAFF. In DNA form, the CDR3 reads TGCGCCAGCAGCTTGGACAGGGGGCTGGCGGGGACTGAAGCTTTCTTT. Looking up the rest from reference TRBV5-1 and TRBJ1-1 gives the full variable domain: KAGVTQTPRYLIKTRGQQVTLSCSPISGHRSVSWYQQTPGQGLQFLFEYFSETQRNKGNFPGRFSGRQFSNSRSEMNVSTLELGDSALYLCASSLDRGLAGTEAFFGQGTRLTVV.

J is TRBJ2-3 and V is TRBV12-5; 7 nucleotides align to TRBD2. In germline, CDR1 is LGHNT, CDR2 FRNRAP. V trimming: 5 bases; J trimming: 6 bases; junction bases outside the gene matches: 14. The CDR3 length is 16 residues. CDR3 coding DNA: TGTGCTAGTGGTAAGGGACTACGAGAGAATGGGGATACGCAGTATTTT. It is translated as CASGKGLRENGDTQYF.

This clone was seen only once. The chain combines TRBV2 with TRBJ2-5; D is perhaps TRBD1 (7 bases). Germline assignment: CDR1 SNHLY and CDR2 FYNNEI. CDR3 length equals 18 residues. Trimming pared 6 bases from V and 6 bases from J, leaving 29 bases between. CDR3 DNA: TGTGCCAGCAGACCCACGAAACCACGACAGGGAGGTAGAAAGACCCAGTACTTC. Translating gives CASRPTKPRQGGRKTQYF.

The V call is TRBV5-4, the J call TRBJ1-2; D unresolved. The CDR3 sequence is 11 residues long. From germline, CDR1 is SGHNT and CDR2 YYREEE (reference sequence). V lost 3 bases to trimming and J lost 6 bases, with 6 bases between them. The DNA for the CDR3 is TGTGCCAGCAGCTCGAGGGATGGCTACACCTTC. Its protein product is CASSSRDGYTF.

V usage is TRBV11-3 and J usage is TRBJ2-7, with a tentative D call TRBD1 (6 bases). The V gene's germline CDR1 is SGHNT and CDR2 YENEEA. The germline V and J ends were trimmed by 5 bases and 5 bases, with 19 bases remaining between them. The CDR3 sequence is 15 residues long. CDR3 sequence reads: CASSPGDRFSNEQYF. CDR3 nucleotides: TGTGCCAGCAGCCCAGGCGACAGGTTCTCGAACGAGCAGTACTTC. Supplemented by reference TRBV11-3 and TRBJ2-7, the full variable domain reads EAGVVQSPRYKIIEKKQPVAFWCNPISGHNTLYWYLQNLGQGPELLIRYENEEAVDDSQLPKDRFSAERLKGVDSTLKIQPAELGDSAVYLCASSPGDRFSNEQYFGPGTRLTVT.

This clone was counted a few times. The sample has other DNA sequences that encode this CDR3 too. The chain uses TRBV7-2 and TRBJ2-1, with 7 bases fitting TRBD2. The CDR3 extends over 14 amino acids. Germline trimming cut 3 bases from V and 6 bases from J; bases unmatched to any gene: 5. Looked up from germline, CDR1 is SGHTA and CDR2 is FQGNSA. This chain's CDR3 is CASSFGGSSNEQFF. In DNA form, the CDR3 reads TGTGCCAGCAGCTTCGGCGGGAGTAGCAATGAGCAGTTCTTC.

The CDR3 sequence: CASSLRLAGGINTGELFF. The CDR3 nucleotides are TGTGCCAGCAGCTTAAGACTAGCGGGAGGGATTAACACCGGGGAGCTGTTTTTT. This chain joins TRBV7-9 and TRBJ2-2, with 14 bases lining up with TRBD2. Germline V gives CDR1 SEHNR, CDR2 FQNEAQ (reference sequence). Germline trimming cut 2 bases from V and 2 bases from J; bases unmatched to any gene: 4. This CDR3 has 18 residues.

This clone came up once. V usage is TRBV5-4 and J usage is TRBJ2-3; no reliable D call. The CDR3 is made up of 12 amino acids. Germline V gene sequence: CDR1 SGHNT, CDR2 YYREEE (reference sequence). V lost 3 bases, J lost 4 bases, and 6 bases lay in between. CDR3 sequence: CASSYSADTQYF. DNA for the CDR3: TGTGCCAGCAGCTATTCGGCAGATACGCAGTATTTT. The full variable domain, in which reference TRBV5-4 and TRBJ2-3 provide the parts outside the CDR3, is ETGVTQSPTHLIKTRGQQVTLRCSSQSGHNTVSWYQQALGQGPQFIFQYYREEENGRGNFPPRFSGLQFPNYSSELNVNALELDDSALYLCASSYSADTQYFGPGTRLTVL.

V is TRBV6-6 and J is TRBJ1-2; unclear D gene. The CDR3 extends over 15 amino acids. The germline CDR1 and CDR2 sequences are MNHNY and SVGAGI (reference sequence). V dropped 0 bases and J dropped 0 bases, with 8 bases sitting between them. CDR3 nucleotide sequence: TGTGCCAGCAGTTACTCCTTCGAAGCTAACTATGGCTACACCTTC. As protein: CASSYSFEANYGYTF.

The rearrangement links TRBV28 to TRBJ2-3; D is possibly TRBD2 (5 bases). The CDR3 is 13 residues long. The germline V gene encodes CDR1 MDHEN and CDR2 SYDVKM. The V end lost 9 bases, the J end lost 3 bases, and 13 bases lay between the germline ends. CDR3 DNA: TGTGCCAGTTGGACTTCGAGGACAGATACGCAGTATTTT. As protein: CASWTSRTDTQYF.

The chain is built from TRBV4-1 and TRBJ1-5, with a tentative D call TRBD1 (6 bases). Trimming shortened V by 1 base and J by 4 bases, and 14 bases separated the two germline ends. The CDR3 sequence is 16 residues long. Germline V CDR1 and CDR2: MGHRA, YSYEKL. CDR3 in amino acids: CASSQGPGQANQPQHF. Written as DNA, the CDR3 is TGCGCCAGCAGCCAAGGCCCGGGACAAGCTAATCAGCCCCAGCATTTT.

The chain has TRBV5-1 and TRBJ2-3; 7 nucleotides match TRBD2. CDR1 is SGHRS, CDR2 YFSETQ, per germline. V trimming: 7 bases; J trimming: 5 bases; junction bases outside the gene matches: 10. CDR3 length: 14 amino acids. The CDR3 DNA follows: TGCGCCAGCGGCGAGGCGGGAGTTGGAGATACGCAGTATTTT. Translated, it gives CASGEAGVGDTQYF.

The CDR3 protein is CASSSGTSGALGEQFF. CDR3 in DNA: TGTGCCAGCAGCTCAGGGACTAGCGGGGCCCTGGGTGAGCAGTTCTTC. The V and J genes are TRBV11-3 and TRBJ2-1; TRBD2 agrees at 13 bases. This CDR3 is 16 amino acids long. V lost 4 bases, J lost 9 bases, and 9 bases stayed unmatched. Looked up from germline, CDR1 is SGHNT and CDR2 is YENEEA.

The sample holds one count of this clone. The gene calls are TRBV19 and TRBJ2-1, with 14 bases that match TRBD2. This CDR3 is built from 18 residues. CDR1 is LNHDA, CDR2 SQIVND, per germline (reference sequence). The trim removed 5 bases at V and 9 bases at J, leaving 15 bases unmatched. The CDR3 DNA sequence: TGTGCCAGTAGTCAACTCCCGGGACTAGCGGGAGCTAGGTCTGAGCAGTTCTTC. Residues: CASSQLPGLAGARSEQFF.